What follows are 14 T cell receptor beta chains derived from one specimen sequenced in a study of T cell changes during pregnancy in multiple sclerosis. Produced via immunoSEQ multiplex PCR; TCRdb's table is partial and in-frame only. The table lists around 72,000 clones, more than 80% of them singletons, with approximately 2% in the top ten. The sequences come from peripheral blood, collected in the second trimester of pregnancy. Source of these receptors: a female donor in good health, enrolled as a control in a pregnancy study.

The gene calls are TRBV4-1 and TRBJ2-7; tentatively, D is TRBD1 (5 bases). The CDR3 is made up of 16 amino acids. Germline V lookup: CDR1 MGHRA, CDR2 YSYEKL. V lost 1 base and J lost 7, with 20 bases in between. The CDR3 here is CASSQGGVQAFREQYF. As DNA, the CDR3 is TGCGCCAGCAGCCAAGGAGGAGTACAGGCCTTCCGGGAGCAGTACTTC.

This sequence joins TRBV2 and TRBJ2-5; the match to TRBD1 covers 7 bases. This CDR3 contains 13 residues. CDR1 and CDR2 from the germline V gene are SNHLY and FYNNEI. V lost 8 bases and J lost 5; bases outside the gene matches: 8. The CDR3 here is CASLEGAGETQYF. Here the CDR3 DNA reads TGTGCCAGCCTTGAGGGGGCCGGGGAGACCCAGTACTTC.

The chain carries TRBV30 and TRBJ1-2, with D possibly TRBD1 on 5 matching bases. The CDR3 consists of 12 residues. Trimming cost V 3 bases and J 8 bases, with 13 bases left between them. Germline CDR1 GTSNPN, CDR2 SVGIG (reference sequence). CDR3 DNA sequence: TGTGCCTGGAGCGTCCGGGGGGAGGGCTACACCTTC. Its translation is CAWSVRGEGYTF.

The chain joins TRBV4-3 to TRBJ1-2, with D unresolved. The germline gives CDR1 LGHNA, CDR2 YSLEER. CDR3 length: 14 amino acids. With 0 bases removed from V and 4 bases from J, the gap between germline ends came to 9 bases. The CDR3 bases are TGCGCCAGCAGCCAAGACGGTCCGGGCTATGGCTACACCTTC. Encoded protein: CASSQDGPGYGYTF.

J is TRBJ2-7 and V is TRBV6-4, with D possibly being TRBD2 (7 bases). The germline V gene has CDR1 MRHNA and CDR2 SNTAGT. The CDR3 sequence is 17 residues long. V lost 0 bases and J 3 bases, leaving 18 bases between the germline ends. The CDR3 coding sequence is TGTGCCAGCAGTGACTCGGCGGGGGACAAAACCTACTACGAGCAGTACTTC. Translated: CASSDSAGDKTYYEQYF.

J is TRBJ1-2 and V is TRBV27; 8 bases match TRBD1. The J segment lost 4 bases and the V segment lost 2 bases, leaving 9 bases of the junction unmatched. Germline loops: CDR1 MNHEY, CDR2 SMNVEV (reference sequence). This CDR3 has 16 amino acids. This CDR3 is CASSLAGHRGGYGYTF. The CDR3 DNA reads TGTGCCAGCAGTTTAGCGGGTCACAGGGGGGGCTATGGCTACACCTTC.

This clone was found a few times. V and J are TRBV4-3 and TRBJ1-6; D is possibly TRBD1 (5 bases). The CDR3 length is 15 residues. Trimming removed 2 bases from V and 7 bases from J, with 12 bases in between. Germline V gene sequence: CDR1 LGHNA, CDR2 YSLEER. Here the CDR3 DNA reads TGCGCCAGCAGCCAAAGGGGACTCCTCAATTCACCCCTCCACTTT. This sequence encodes CASSQRGLLNSPLHF.

This chain connects TRBV4-3 to TRBJ1-6, with a weak D call TRBD1 (6 bases). The CDR3 consists of 17 residues. V lost 0 bases, J lost 4 bases, and 13 bases lay in between. The V gene's germline CDR1 is LGHNA and CDR2 YSLEER. CDR3 region: CASSQDARDIYNSPLHF. The CDR3 DNA follows: TGCGCCAGCAGCCAAGATGCACGGGACATTTATAATTCACCCCTCCACTTT.

This clone was found once. The chain couples TRBV4-3 to TRBJ1-2; 9 nucleotides agree with TRBD1. The junction had 5 bases not matched to a gene; V was cut back by 0 bases and J by 0 bases. CDR1 and CDR2 from the germline V gene are LGHNA and YSLEER. This CDR3 region has 17 residues. In nucleotides, the CDR3 is TGCGCCAGCAGCCAAGATTCCGGGACAGGGTCTAACTATGGCTACACCTTC. Translation gives CASSQDSGTGSNYGYTF.

The CDR3 sequence: CASSRGGPYEQYF. The CDR3 region has the DNA TGTGCCAGCTCTCGGGGAGGACCCTACGAGCAGTACTTC. The rearrangement joins TRBV11-3 to TRBJ2-7; D perhaps matches TRBD2 (6 bases). This CDR3 is 13 amino acids long. V lost 8 bases, J lost 2 bases, and 13 bases lay in between. Germline values: CDR1 SGHNT, CDR2 YENEEA.

The V call is TRBV28, the J call TRBJ1-5, with 7 bases aligning to TRBD1. With V trimmed by 8 bases and J by 3 bases, 4 bases remained unmatched. This CDR3 spans 13 amino acids. The germline CDR1 and CDR2 sequences are MDHEN and SYDVKM. CDR3: CASHRGANQPQHF. In DNA form, the CDR3 reads TGTGCCAGCCACAGGGGAGCCAATCAGCCCCAGCATTTT.

The V gene is TRBV6-5, the J gene TRBJ1-4, with D hard to call. The CDR3 consists of 15 residues. CDR1 and CDR2 (germline): MNHEY, SVGAGI. V lost 7 bases and J lost 5, with 17 bases in between. CDR3 amino acids: CASTRTRAPNEKLFF. The CDR3 DNA reads as TGTGCCAGCACCCGGACGCGGGCCCCCAATGAAAAACTGTTTTTT.

This rearrangement joins TRBV7-2 to TRBJ1-6, with D possibly TRBD1 on 6 matching bases. Germline CDR1 SGHTA, CDR2 FQGNSA. Trimming removed 4 bases at V and 0 bases at J, with 13 bases between. CDR3 length: 17 residues. CDR3 region: CASSSSQGSSYNSPLHF. The CDR3 nucleotides are TGTGCCAGCAGCTCAAGCCAGGGGAGCTCCTATAATTCACCCCTCCACTTT.

This chain uses TRBV10-3 with TRBJ1-5, with D unresolved. CDR3 length equals 12 residues. Trimming cost V 6 bases and J 3 bases, with 6 bases left between them. CDR1 is ENHRY and CDR2 is SYGVKD in the germline V gene. The CDR3 coding sequence is TGTGCCATCAGCGACATCAATCAGCCCCAGCATTTT. It codes for CAISDINQPQHF.